These T cell receptor beta chains were read from a single sample in a study of blood T cells in healthy people across ages. TCRdb re-called the 5' RACE reads with MiXCR, one entry per CDR3 protein. This sample has roughly 900,000 distinct CDR3 sequences, with around 48% found just once. Sequencing input: blood. The receptors were sampled from a man aged 30 to 39 in good health. The CDR3 runs from the conserved cysteine through the conserved F or W. Each record gives: J gene, clone size, D gene, V gene, CDR3 DNA, CDR3 protein. A D gene is named only where the DNA matches it firmly. Clone size is shown for a subset of rows, as once, few, many or a class of expanded clone.

TRBJ2-7	-	-	TRBV10-3	TGTGCCATCAGTGAGACAGGGTTAACAATTCCCGAGCAGTACTTC	CAISETGLTIPEQYF
TRBJ2-6	-	-	TRBV29-1	TGCAGCGCCGGGAGCTCTGGGGCCAACGTCCTGACTTTC	CSAGSSGANVLTF
TRBJ2-1	many	TRBD2	TRBV9	TGTGCCAGCAGACCAGGACTAGCGGGGGGGCCGGAGAATGAGCAGTTCTTC	CASRPGLAGGPENEQFF
TRBJ2-7	few	-	TRBV20-1	TGCAGTGCTCCCGGACAGACCGCCTACGAGCAGTACTTC	CSAPGQTAYEQYF
TRBJ1-1	-	-	TRBV29-1	TGCAGCGTTGGGGTAATCGGAGAAGCTTTCTTT	CSVGVIGEAFF
TRBJ2-1	-	TRBD1	TRBV6-5	TGTGCCAGCAGACTTGGACAGGGCCCCTACAATGAGCAGTTCTTC	CASRLGQGPYNEQFF
TRBJ2-1	few	TRBD2	TRBV7-2	TGTGCCAGCAGCTTCCCAGCGGGGGGGTTATCCTACAATGAGCAGTTCTTC	CASSFPAGGLSYNEQFF
TRBJ2-5	few	TRBD1	TRBV9	TGTGCCAGCAGCGTAGACGGGGACAGGTCACAAGAGACCCAGTACTTC	CASSVDGDRSQETQYF
TRBJ2-5	-	TRBD2	TRBV7-2	TGTGCCAGCAGCTTAGGAGCGGGGGGACTACAAGAGACCCAGTACTTC	CASSLGAGGLQETQYF
TRBJ2-5	few	TRBD2	TRBV30	TGTGCCTGGAGCCTAACGAGCGGGGGCTGGGGAGAGACCCAGTACTTC	CAWSLTSGGWGETQYF
TRBJ2-1	-	TRBD2	TRBV11-2	TGTGCCAGCAGCTTTCTACCGCCTAGCGGTGACCGCTCCTACAATGAGCAGTTCTTC	CASSFLPPSGDRSYNEQFF
TRBJ2-5	few	TRBD2	TRBV27	TGTGCCAGCAGTTTCTTCGGGGGGGTCCAAGAGACCCAGTACTTC	CASSFFGGVQETQYF
TRBJ1-1	-	-	TRBV20-1	TGCAGTGCCGGAGGGACCACTGAAGCTTTCTTT	CSAGGTTEAFF
TRBJ2-1	many	-	TRBV6-1	TGTGCCAGCGAGGTCGGCTCCTACAATGAGCAGTTCTTC	CASEVGSYNEQFF
TRBJ2-3	-	-	TRBV5-7	TGTGCCAGCAGCTTGGCCCTAGGGGAGGCAGATACGCAGTATTTT	CASSLALGEADTQYF
TRBJ2-7	once	-	TRBV7-9	TGTGCCAGCAGCCCAGAAGGACTTCCCTCCTACGAGCAGTACTTC	CASSPEGLPSYEQYF
TRBJ2-7	few	-	TRBV12-3/TRBV12-4	TGTGCCAGCAGCTACGTACGACAGGACCCCTACGAGCAGTACTTC	CASSYVRQDPYEQYF
TRBJ1-5	-	-	TRBV7-2	TGTGCCAGCAGGGCGGCGAATCAGCCCCAGCATTTT	CASRAANQPQHF
TRBJ2-1	-	-	TRBV3-1	TGTGCCAGCAGCAACTCCTACAATGAGCAGTTCTTC	CASSNSYNEQFF
TRBJ2-3	-	-	TRBV10-3	TGTGCCATAAGAGACAGGACGGGCCCAGATACGCAGTATTTT	CAIRDRTGPDTQYF
TRBJ1-2	-	-	TRBV5-4	TGTGCCAGCAGCTTGGAAACAGGGACTTGGGGCTACACCTTC	CASSLETGTWGYTF
TRBJ2-5	once	-	TRBV5-5	TGTGCCAGCACCCTGAGGGGTTTCCAAGAGACCCAGTACTTC	CASTLRGFQETQYF
TRBJ2-5	few	-	TRBV4-1	TGCGCCAGCAGCCAAGATCAAGACGGGGGGCAACTAGAGACCCAGTACTTC	CASSQDQDGGQLETQYF
TRBJ2-3	few	-	TRBV12-3/TRBV12-4	TGTGCCAGCAGTCCCCCGGGAGCAGGGTCCCAAGATACGCAGTATTTT	CASSPPGAGSQDTQYF
TRBJ2-3	few	TRBD2	TRBV12-3/TRBV12-4	TGTGCCAGCAGTTTAAGACTAGCGGGGCCAAGCACAGATACGCAGTATTTT	CASSLRLAGPSTDTQYF
TRBJ2-4	-	-	TRBV28	TGTGCCAGCAGTTCCCCGACAACGAAAGCCAAAAACATTCAGTACTTC	CASSSPTTKAKNIQYF
TRBJ2-7	-	-	TRBV21-1	TGTGCCAGCAGCAACGACCCAGGACTAGCGGACCCCTCCTACGAGCAGTACTTC	CASSNDPGLADPSYEQYF
TRBJ1-4	-	-	TRBV28	TGTGCCAGCAACACGGCCGGCACAGGTTCAAATGAAAAACTGTTTTTT	CASNTAGTGSNEKLFF
TRBJ1-1	-	-	TRBV10-3	TGTGCCATCAGGCAGGACGATGAAGCTTTCTTT	CAIRQDDEAFF
TRBJ1-3	-	-	TRBV6-5	TGTGCCAGCAGACCACACAACGGAAACACCATATATTTT	CASRPHNGNTIYF
TRBJ1-1	-	TRBD1	TRBV6-2/TRBV6-3	TGTGCCAGCAGTTACTATCAGGGGGTGAACACTGAAGCTTTCTTT	CASSYYQGVNTEAFF
TRBJ2-3	few	-	TRBV5-1	TGCGCCAGCAGCTTGGAATCAGCCTACCCTAACACAGATACGCAGTATTTT	CASSLESAYPNTDTQYF
TRBJ2-5	many	-	TRBV6-2/TRBV6-3	TGTGCCAGCAGTTACTGGGCCATTTCCGGGGAGACCCAGTACTTC	CASSYWAISGETQYF
TRBJ1-4	-	-	TRBV21-1	TGTGCCAGCAGCAATCGGGGCCCACCGATTTATAGGGAAAAACTGTTTTTT	CASSNRGPPIYREKLFF
TRBJ1-2	few	-	TRBV7-2	TGTGCCAGCAGCTTAGCGAGGGTTAACTATGGCTACACCTTC	CASSLARVNYGYTF